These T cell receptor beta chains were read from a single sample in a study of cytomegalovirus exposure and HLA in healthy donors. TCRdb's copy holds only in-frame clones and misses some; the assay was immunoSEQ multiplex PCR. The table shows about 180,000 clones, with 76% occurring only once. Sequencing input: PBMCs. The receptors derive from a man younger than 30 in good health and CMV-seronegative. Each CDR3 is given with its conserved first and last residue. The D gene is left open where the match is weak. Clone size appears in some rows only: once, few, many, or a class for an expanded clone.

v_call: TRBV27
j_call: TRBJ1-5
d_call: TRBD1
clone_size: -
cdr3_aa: CASSTGQGYQPQHF
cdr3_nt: TGTGCCAGCTCCACGGGACAGGGGTATCAGCCCCAGCATTTT

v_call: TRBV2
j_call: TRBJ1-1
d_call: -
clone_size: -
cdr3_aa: CASSARGGTEAFF
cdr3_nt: TGTGCCAGCAGTGCCCGCGGTGGCACTGAAGCTTTCTTT

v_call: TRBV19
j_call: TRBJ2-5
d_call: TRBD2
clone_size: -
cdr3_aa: CASSIRLADLYQETQYF
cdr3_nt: TGTGCCAGTAGTATAAGACTAGCGGACCTGTACCAAGAGACCCAGTACTTC

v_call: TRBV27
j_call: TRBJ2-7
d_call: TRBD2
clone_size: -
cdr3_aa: CASSIRVAGGEQYF
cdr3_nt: TGTGCCAGCAGTATCCGGGTAGCGGGAGGCGAGCAGTACTTC

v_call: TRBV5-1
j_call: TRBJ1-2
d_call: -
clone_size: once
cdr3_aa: CASSLEEAGYTF
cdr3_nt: TGCGCCAGCAGCTTGGAAGAAGCTGGCTACACCTTC

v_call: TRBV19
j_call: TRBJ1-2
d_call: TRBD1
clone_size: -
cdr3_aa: CASSQGGYGYTF
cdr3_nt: TGTGCCAGTAGTCAGGGGGGCTATGGCTACACCTTC

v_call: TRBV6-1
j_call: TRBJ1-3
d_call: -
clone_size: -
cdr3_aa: CASRATGSRSNTIYF
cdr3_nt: TGTGCCAGCAGGGCAACAGGGAGTCGGAGCAACACCATATATTTT

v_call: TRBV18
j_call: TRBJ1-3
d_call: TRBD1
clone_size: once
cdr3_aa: CASSPRDRVSGNTIYF
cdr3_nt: TGTGCCAGCTCACCACGGGACAGGGTGTCTGGAAACACCATATATTTT

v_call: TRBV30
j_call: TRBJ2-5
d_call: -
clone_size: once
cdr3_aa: CAWSPGGRGAREQYF
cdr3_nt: TGTGCCTGGAGCCCCGGGGGGCGCGGGGCTCGGGAGCAGTACTTC

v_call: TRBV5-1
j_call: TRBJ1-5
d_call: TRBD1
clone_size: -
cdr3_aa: CASSLGQGAGQPQHF
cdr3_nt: TGCGCCAGCAGCTTGGGACAGGGGGCTGGTCAGCCCCAGCATTTT

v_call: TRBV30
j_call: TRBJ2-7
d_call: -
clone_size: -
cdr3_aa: CAWRNPQGRSYEQYF
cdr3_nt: TGTGCCTGGAGGAATCCGCAGGGAAGGTCCTACGAGCAGTACTTC

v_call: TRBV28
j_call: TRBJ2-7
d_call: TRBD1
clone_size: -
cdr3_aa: CASTEDRGSTYEQYF
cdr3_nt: TGTGCCAGCACGGAAGACAGGGGGTCAACCTACGAGCAGTACTTC

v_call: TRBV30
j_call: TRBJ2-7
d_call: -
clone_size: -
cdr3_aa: CAWSLGGSYEQYF
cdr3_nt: TGTGCCTGGAGTCTAGGCGGATCCTACGAGCAGTACTTC

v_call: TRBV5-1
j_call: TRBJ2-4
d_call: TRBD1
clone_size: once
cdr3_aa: CASSSGRSGGKNIQYF
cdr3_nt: TGCGCCAGCAGCTCAGGCCGCTCAGGGGGCAAAAACATTCAGTACTTC

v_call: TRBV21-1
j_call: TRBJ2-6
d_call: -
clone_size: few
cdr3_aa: CASSKGTGTSAGANVLTF
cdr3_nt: TGTGCCAGCAGCAAAGGGACCGGGACTAGCGCTGGGGCCAACGTCCTGACTTTC

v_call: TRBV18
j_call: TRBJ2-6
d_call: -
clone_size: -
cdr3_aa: CASSPPTRVVAGANVLTF
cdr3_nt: TGTGCCAGCTCACCACCGACCAGGGTGGTGGCTGGGGCCAACGTCCTGACTTTC

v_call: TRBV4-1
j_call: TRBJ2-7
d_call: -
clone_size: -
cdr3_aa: CASSQEHRHSSYEQYF
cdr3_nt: TGCGCCAGCAGCCAAGAGCACCGGCACAGCTCCTACGAGCAGTACTTC

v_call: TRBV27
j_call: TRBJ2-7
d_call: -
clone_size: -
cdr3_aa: CASSDRFAYEQYF
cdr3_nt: TGTGCCAGCAGCGACAGGTTCGCCTACGAGCAGTACTTC

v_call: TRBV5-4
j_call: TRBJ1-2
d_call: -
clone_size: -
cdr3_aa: CASRGRQFYGYTF
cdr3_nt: TGTGCCAGCAGGGGGCGGCAGTTCTATGGCTACACCTTC

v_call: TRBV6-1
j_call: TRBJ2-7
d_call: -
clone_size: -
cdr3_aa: CASSEELGSSYEQYF
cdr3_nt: TGTGCCAGCAGTGAAGAGTTGGGGAGCTCCTACGAGCAGTACTTC

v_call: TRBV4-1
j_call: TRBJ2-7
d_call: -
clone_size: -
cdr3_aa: CASSQETSRQYF
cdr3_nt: TGCGCCAGCAGCCAAGAAACGAGTAGGCAGTACTTC

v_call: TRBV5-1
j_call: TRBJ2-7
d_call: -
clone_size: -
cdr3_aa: CASSLTGSGEQYF
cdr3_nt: TGCGCCAGCAGCTTGACAGGGTCGGGGGAGCAGTACTTC

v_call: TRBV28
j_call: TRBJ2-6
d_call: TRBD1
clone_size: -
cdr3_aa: CASSSGTAKPGANVLTF
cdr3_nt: TGTGCCAGCAGCTCCGGGACAGCGAAGCCTGGGGCCAACGTCCTGACTTTC

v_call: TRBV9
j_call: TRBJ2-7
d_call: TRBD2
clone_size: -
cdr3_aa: CASSGSGREVYEQYF
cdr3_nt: TGTGCCAGCAGCGGGAGCGGGAGGGAAGTCTACGAGCAGTACTTC

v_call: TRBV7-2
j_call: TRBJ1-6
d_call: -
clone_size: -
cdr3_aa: CASSLGAGRGGSPLHF
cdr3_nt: TGTGCCAGCAGCTTAGGCGCAGGCAGGGGTGGTTCACCCCTCCACTTT

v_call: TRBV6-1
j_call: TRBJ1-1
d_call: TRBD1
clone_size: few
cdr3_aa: CASRGTGSPEAFF
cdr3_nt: TGTGCCAGCAGAGGGACAGGGAGCCCTGAAGCTTTCTTT

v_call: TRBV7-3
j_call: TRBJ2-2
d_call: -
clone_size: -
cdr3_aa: CASSTPGITGELFF
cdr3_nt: TGTGCCAGCAGCACCCCAGGGATCACCGGGGAGCTGTTTTTT

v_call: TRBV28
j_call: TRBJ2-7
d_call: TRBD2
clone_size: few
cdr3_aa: CASSWGGSEGEQYF
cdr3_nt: TGTGCCAGCAGTTGGGGCGGGAGTGAGGGCGAGCAGTACTTC

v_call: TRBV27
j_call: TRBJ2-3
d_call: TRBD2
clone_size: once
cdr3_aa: CASTLAGTTDTQYF
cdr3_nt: TGTGCCAGCACCCTAGCGGGGACCACAGATACGCAGTATTTT